This TCR beta chain was recorded in a study of T cell responses to AZD1222 COVID-19 vaccine. The CDR3 contains 14 residues. Germline assignment: CDR1 SNHLY and CDR2 FYNNEI. V lost 1 base and J 5 bases, leaving 9 bases between the germline ends. The method was immunoSEQ multiplex PCR; TCRdb's version includes in-frame clones alone and lacks a portion of them. The data show 65,000 to 70,000 clones, roughly 86% seen once. This material consisted of peripheral blood, taken on day 0 of AZD1222 vaccination. The rearrangement joins TRBV2 to TRBJ1-5; D is unresolved. This TCR was recovered from an adult in good health. The CDR3 region is CASSEEIRHQPQHF. The CDR3 region has the DNA TGTGCCAGCAGTGAAGAGATACGGCATCAGCCCCAGCATTTT.